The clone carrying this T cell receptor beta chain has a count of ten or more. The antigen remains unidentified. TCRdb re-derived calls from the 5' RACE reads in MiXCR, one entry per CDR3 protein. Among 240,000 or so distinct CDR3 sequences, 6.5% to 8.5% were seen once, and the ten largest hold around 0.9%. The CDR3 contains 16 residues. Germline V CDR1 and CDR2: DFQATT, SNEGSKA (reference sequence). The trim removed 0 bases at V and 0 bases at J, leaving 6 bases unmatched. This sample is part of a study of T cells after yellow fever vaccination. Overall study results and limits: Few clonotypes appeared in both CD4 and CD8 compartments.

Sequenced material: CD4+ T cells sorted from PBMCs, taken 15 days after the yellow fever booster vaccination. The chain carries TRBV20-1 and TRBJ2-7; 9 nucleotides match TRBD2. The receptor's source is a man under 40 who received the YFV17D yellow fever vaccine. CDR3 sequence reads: CSARDPAGGDSYEQYF. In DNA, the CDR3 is TGCAGTGCTAGAGATCCGGCGGGAGGGGACTCCTACGAGCAGTACTTC.